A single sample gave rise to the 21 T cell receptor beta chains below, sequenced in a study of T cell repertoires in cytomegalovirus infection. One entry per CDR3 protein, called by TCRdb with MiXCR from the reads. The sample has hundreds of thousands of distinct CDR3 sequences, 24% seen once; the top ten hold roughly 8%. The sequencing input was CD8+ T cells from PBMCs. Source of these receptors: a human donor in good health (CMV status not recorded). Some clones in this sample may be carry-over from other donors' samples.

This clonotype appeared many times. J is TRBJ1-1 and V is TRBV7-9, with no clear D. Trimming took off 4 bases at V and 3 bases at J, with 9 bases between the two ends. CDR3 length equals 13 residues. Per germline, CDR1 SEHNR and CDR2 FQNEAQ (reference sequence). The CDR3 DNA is TGTGCCAGCAGCTCGGACCGGGACACTGAAGCTTTCTTT. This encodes CASSSDRDTEAFF.

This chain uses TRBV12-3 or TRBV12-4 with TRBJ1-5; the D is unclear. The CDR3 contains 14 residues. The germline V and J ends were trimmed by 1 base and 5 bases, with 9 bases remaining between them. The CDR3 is CASSLEGSHQPQHF. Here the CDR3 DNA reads TGTGCCAGCAGTTTAGAAGGGTCTCATCAGCCCCAGCATTTT.

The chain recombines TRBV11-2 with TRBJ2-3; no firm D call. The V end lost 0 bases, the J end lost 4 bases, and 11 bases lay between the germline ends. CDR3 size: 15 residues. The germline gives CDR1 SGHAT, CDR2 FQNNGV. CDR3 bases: TGTGCCAGCAGCTTAGAGGACCGAAGCCCAGATACGCAGTATTTT. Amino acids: CASSLEDRSPDTQYF.

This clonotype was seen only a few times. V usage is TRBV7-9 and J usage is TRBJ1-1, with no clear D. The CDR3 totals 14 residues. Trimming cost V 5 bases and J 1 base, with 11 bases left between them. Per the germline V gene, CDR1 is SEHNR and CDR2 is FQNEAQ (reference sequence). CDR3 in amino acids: CASSAVKPNTEAFF. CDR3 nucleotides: TGTGCCAGCAGCGCTGTCAAGCCGAACACTGAAGCTTTCTTT.

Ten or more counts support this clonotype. The CDR3 DNA sequence: TGTGCCAGCAGCTTACACGGATCCAAAAACATTCAGTACTTC. Translating gives CASSLHGSKNIQYF. V is TRBV7-2 and J is TRBJ2-4; D is ambiguous. The CDR3 sequence is 14 residues long. Germline CDR1 SGHTA, CDR2 FQGNSA. Trimming took 2 bases from V and 2 from J, leaving 7 bases between them.

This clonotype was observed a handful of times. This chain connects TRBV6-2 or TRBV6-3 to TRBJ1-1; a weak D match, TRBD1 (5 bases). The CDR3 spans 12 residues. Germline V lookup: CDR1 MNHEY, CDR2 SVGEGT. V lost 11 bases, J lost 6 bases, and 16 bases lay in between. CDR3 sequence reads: CAGRRGGPEAFF. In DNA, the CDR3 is TGTGCCGGTAGGAGGGGCGGCCCTGAAGCTTTCTTT.

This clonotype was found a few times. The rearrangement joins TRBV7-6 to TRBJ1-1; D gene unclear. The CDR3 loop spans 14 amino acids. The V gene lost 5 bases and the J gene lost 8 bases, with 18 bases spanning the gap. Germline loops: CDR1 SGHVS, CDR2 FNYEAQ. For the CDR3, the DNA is TGTGCCAGCAGCGATACTACAGAACCCCTCGAAGCTTTCTTT. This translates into CASSDTTEPLEAFF.

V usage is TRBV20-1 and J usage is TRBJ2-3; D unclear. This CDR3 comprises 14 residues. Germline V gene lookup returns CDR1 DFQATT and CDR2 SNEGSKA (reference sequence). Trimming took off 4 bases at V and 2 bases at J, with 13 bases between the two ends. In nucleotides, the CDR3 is TGCAGTGCTATTTGGGGAATTTCCACAGATACGCAGTATTTT. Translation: CSAIWGISTDTQYF.

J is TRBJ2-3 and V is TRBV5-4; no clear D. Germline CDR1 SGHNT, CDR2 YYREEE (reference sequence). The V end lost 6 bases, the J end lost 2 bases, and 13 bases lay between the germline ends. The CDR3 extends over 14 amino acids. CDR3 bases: TGTGCCAGCAACTTTTCGACGGACACAGATACGCAGTATTTT. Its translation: CASNFSTDTDTQYF.

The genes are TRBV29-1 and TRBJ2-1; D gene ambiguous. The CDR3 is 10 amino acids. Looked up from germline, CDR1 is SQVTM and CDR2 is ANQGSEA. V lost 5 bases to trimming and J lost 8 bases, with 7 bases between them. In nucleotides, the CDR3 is TGCAGCGTTAAGGGATATGAGCAGTTCTTC. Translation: CSVKGYEQFF.

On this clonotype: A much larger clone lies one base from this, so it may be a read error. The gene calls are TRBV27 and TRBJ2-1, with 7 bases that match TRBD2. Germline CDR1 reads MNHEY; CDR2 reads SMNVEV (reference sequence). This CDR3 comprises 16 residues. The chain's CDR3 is CVSTPTSSGIYNEQFF. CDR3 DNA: TGTGTCAGCACCCCCACCTCCAGCGGGATTTACAATGAGCAGTTCTTC.

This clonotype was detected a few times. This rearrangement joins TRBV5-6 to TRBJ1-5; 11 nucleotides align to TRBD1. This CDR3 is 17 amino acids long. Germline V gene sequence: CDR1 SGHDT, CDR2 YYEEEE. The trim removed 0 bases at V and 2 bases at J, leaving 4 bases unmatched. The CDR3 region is CASSLGTGGAGNQPQHF. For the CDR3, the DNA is TGTGCCAGCAGCTTGGGGACAGGGGGCGCTGGCAATCAGCCCCAGCATTTT.

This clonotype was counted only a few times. This CDR3 reads CASSFQGVTNEKLFF. DNA of the CDR3: TGTGCCAGCAGTTTTCAGGGGGTAACTAATGAAAAACTGTTTTTT. This sequence joins TRBV12-3 or TRBV12-4 and TRBJ1-4; TRBD1 matches 7 bases. Trimming at V came to 3 bases and at J to 1 base, leaving 2 bases not matched to a gene. The CDR3 extends over 15 amino acids.

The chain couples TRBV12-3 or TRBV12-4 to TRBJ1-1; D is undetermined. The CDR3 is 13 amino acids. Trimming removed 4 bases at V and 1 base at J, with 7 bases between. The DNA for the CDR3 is TGTGCCAGCAGTTGGGAGGGGAACACTGAAGCTTTCTTT. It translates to CASSWEGNTEAFF.

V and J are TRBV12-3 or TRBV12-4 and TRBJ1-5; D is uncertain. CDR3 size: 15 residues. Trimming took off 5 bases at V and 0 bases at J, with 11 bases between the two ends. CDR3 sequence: CASSLDTNSNQPQHF. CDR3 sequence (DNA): TGTGCCAGCAGTCTCGACACTAATAGCAATCAGCCCCAGCATTTT.

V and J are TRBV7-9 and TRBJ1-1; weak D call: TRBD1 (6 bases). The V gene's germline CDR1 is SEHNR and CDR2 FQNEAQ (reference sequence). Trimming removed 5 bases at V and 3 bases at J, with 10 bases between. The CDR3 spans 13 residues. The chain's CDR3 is CASSPRTDTEAFF. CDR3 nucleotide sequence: TGTGCCAGCAGCCCCCGGACAGACACTGAAGCTTTCTTT.

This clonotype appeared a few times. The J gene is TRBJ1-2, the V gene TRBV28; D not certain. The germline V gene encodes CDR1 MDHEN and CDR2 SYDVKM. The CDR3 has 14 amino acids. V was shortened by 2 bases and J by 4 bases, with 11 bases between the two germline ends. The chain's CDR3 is CASSLKGYSYGYTF. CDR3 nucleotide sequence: TGTGCCAGCAGTTTAAAGGGATACAGCTATGGCTACACCTTC.

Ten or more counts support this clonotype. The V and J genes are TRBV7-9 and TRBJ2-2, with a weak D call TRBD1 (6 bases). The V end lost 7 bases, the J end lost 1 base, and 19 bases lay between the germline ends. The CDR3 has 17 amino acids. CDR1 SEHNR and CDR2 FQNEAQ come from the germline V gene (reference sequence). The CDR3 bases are TGTGCCAGCACCCACTCGGGACAAGCTGAGAACACCGGGGAGCTGTTTTTT. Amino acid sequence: CASTHSGQAENTGELFF. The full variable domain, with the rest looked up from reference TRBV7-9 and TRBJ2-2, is DTGVSQNPRHKITKRGQNVTFRCDPISEHNRLYWYRQTLGQGPEFLTYFQNEAQLEKSRLLSDRFSAERPKGSFSTLEIQRTEQGDSAMYLCASTHSGQAENTGELFFGEGSRLTVL.

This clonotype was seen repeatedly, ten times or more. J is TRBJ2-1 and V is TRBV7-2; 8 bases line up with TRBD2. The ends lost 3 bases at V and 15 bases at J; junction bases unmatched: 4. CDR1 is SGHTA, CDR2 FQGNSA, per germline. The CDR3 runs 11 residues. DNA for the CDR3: TGTGCCAGCAGCTTCGGCGGGGGGCCGTTCTTC. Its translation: CASSFGGGPFF.

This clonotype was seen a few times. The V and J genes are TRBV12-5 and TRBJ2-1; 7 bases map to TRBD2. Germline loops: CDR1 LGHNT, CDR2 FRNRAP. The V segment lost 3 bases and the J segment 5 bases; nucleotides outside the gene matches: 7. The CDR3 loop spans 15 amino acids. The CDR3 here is CASGFFKGGDNEQFF. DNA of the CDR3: TGTGCTAGTGGTTTCTTCAAGGGAGGGGACAATGAGCAGTTCTTC.

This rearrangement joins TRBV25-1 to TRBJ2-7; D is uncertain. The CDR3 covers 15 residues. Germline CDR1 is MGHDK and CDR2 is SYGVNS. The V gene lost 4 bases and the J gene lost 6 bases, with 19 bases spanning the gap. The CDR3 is CASSALRSLSPEQYF. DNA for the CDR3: TGTGCCAGCAGTGCTCTCCGATCCCTATCGCCCGAGCAGTACTTC.